The present T cell receptor (beta chain) was sequenced within a study of blood T cells in healthy people across ages. Study-level information: Every two T cells gave about one barcoded beta molecule via template switching. Findings of the study overall: Older age went with lower TCR beta diversity per million T cells, in a roughly linear way.

Using a J-beta primer mix together with a sample-barcoded 5' primer, a second PCR was run for roughly 6 to 11 cycles. MiXCR was run by TCRdb on the 5' RACE reads, yielding one entry per CDR3 protein. The sample holds 1.5 million to 2 million distinct CDR3 sequences, approximately 30% seen once. In regard to this clonotype: Its target is unknown.

This CDR3 has 16 residues. Germline CDR1 and CDR2: SEHNR and FQNEAQ (reference sequence). J gave up 9 bases and V 5 bases, and 11 bases lay outside the gene matches. The clonotype comes from a woman between 25 and 40 years old in good health. This chain uses TRBV7-9 with TRBJ2-1, with 12 bases aligning to TRBD2. Material for sequencing was blood. The CDR3 is CASSVGARLAGVEQFF. CDR3 DNA: TGTGCCAGCAGCGTCGGTGCCCGACTAGCGGGAGTTGAGCAGTTCTTC.